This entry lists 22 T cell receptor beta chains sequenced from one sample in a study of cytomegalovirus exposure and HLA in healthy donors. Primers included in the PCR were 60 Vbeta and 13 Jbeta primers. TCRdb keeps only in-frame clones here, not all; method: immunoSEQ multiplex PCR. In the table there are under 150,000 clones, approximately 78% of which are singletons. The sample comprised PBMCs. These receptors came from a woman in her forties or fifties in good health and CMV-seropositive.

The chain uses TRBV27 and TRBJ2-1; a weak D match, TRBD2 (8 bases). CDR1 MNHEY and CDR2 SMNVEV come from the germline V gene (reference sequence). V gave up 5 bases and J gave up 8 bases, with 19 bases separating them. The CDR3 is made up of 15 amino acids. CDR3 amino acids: CASSALAVRGHEQFF. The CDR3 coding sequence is TGTGCCAGCAGTGCACTAGCGGTGAGGGGGCATGAGCAGTTCTTC.

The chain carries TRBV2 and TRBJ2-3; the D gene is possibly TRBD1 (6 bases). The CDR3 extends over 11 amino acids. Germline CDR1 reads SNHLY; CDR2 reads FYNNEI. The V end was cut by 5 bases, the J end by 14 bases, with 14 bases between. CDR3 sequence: CASSQGIPAYF. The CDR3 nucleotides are TGTGCCAGCAGTCAGGGGATTCCTGCGTATTTT.

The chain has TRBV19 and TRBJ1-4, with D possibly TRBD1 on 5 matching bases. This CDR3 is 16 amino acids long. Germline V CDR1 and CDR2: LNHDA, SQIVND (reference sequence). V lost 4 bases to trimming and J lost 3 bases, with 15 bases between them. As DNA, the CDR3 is TGTGCCAGTAGTACTCGACGACAGTTAGCTAATGAAAAACTGTTTTTT. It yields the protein CASSTRRQLANEKLFF.

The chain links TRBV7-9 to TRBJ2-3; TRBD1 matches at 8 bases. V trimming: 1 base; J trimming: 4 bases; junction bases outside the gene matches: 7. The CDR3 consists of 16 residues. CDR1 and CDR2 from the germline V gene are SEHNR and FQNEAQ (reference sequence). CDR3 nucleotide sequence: TGTGCCAGCAGCTTAGGGACAGGGATGGTAGCAGATACGCAGTATTTT. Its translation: CASSLGTGMVADTQYF. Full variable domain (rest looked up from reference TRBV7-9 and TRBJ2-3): DTGVSQNPRHKITKRGQNVTFRCDPISEHNRLYWYRQTLGQGPEFLTYFQNEAQLEKSRLLSDRFSAERPKGSFSTLEIQRTEQGDSAMYLCASSLGTGMVADTQYFGPGTRLTVL.

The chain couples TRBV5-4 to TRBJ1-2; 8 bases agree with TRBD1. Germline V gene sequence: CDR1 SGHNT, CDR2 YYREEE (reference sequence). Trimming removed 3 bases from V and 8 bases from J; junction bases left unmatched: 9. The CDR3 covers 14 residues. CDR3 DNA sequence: TGTGCCAGCAGCTCGGCCGGGACAGGTCGCGGCTACACCTTC. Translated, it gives CASSSAGTGRGYTF.

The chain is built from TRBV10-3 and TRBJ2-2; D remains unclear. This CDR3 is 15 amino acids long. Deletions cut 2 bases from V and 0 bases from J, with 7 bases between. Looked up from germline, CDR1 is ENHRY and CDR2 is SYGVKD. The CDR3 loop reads CAISERLSNTGELFF. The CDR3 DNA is TGTGCCATCAGTGAGCGTCTTTCGAACACCGGGGAGCTGTTTTTT.

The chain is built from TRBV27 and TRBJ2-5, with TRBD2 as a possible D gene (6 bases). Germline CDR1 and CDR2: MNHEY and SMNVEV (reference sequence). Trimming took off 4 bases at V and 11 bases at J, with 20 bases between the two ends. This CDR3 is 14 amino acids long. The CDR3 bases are TGTGCCAGCAGTTCCGGCGGGAAGCCCTACGGGCAGTACTTC. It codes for CASSSGGKPYGQYF.

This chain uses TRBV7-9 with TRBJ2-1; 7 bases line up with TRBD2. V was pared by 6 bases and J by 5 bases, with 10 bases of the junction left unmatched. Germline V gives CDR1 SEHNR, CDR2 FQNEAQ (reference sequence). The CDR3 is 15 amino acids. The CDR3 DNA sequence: TGTGCCAGCAGTTACGCGGGGGAAGGCCACAATGAGCAGTTCTTC. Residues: CASSYAGEGHNEQFF.

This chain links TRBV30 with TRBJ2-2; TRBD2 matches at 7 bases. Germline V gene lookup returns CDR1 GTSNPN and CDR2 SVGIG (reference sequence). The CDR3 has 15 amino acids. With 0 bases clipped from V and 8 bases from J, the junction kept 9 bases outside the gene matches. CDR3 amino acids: CAWSVLAGGPGELFF. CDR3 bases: TGTGCCTGGAGTGTATTAGCGGGCGGACCAGGGGAGCTGTTTTTT.

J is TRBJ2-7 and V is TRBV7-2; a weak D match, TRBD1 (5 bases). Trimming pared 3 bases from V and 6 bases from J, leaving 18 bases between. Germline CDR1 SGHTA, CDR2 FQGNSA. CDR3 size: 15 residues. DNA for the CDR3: TGTGCCAGCAGCTTCTATCTGGCAGGGCTAGGCGAGCAGTACTTC. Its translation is CASSFYLAGLGEQYF.

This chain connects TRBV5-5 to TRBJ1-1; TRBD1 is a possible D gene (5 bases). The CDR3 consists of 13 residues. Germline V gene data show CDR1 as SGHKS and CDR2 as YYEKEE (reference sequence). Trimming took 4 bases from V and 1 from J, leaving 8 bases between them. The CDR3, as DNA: TGTGCCAGCAGCCCGGGGGGGAACACTGAAGCTTTCTTT. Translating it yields CASSPGGNTEAFF. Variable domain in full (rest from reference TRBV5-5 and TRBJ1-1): DAGVTQSPTHLIKTRGQQVTLRCSPISGHKSVSWYQQVLGQGPQFIFQYYEKEERGRGNFPDRFSARQFPNYSSELNVNALLLGDSALYLCASSPGGNTEAFFGQGTRLTVV.

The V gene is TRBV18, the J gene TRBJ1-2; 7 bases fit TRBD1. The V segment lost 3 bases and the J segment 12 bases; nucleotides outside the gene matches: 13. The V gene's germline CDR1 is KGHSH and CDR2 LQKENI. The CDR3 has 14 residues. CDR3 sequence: CASSPRDRVVSDTF. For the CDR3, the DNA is TGTGCCAGCTCACCCCGCGACAGGGTGGTATCGGACACCTTC.

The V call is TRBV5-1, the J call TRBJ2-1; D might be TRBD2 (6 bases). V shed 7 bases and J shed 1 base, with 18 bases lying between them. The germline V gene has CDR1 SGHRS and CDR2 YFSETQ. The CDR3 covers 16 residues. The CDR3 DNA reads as TGCGCCAGCTCTACTACCGGGACTTATTCCTACAATGAGCAGTTCTTC. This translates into CASSTTGTYSYNEQFF.

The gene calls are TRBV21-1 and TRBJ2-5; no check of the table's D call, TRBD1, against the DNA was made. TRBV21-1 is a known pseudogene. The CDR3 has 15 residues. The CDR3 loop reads CASPPQGTIQETQYF. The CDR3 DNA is TGTGCCAGCCCACCACAGGGAACAATACAAGAGACCCAGTACTTC.

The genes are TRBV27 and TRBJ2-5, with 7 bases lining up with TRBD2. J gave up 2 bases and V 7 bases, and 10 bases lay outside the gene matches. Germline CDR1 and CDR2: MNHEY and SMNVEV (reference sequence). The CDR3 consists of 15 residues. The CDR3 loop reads CASTSLRGVQETQYF. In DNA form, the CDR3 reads TGTGCCAGCACCTCCTTACGGGGGGTACAAGAGACCCAGTACTTC.

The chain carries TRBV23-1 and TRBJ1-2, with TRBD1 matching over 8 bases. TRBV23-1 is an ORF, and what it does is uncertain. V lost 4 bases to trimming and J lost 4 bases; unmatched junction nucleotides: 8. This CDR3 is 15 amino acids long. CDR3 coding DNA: TGCGCCAGCAGTCCCCGGACAGGGCCGTCCTATGGCTACACCTTC. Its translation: CASSPRTGPSYGYTF.

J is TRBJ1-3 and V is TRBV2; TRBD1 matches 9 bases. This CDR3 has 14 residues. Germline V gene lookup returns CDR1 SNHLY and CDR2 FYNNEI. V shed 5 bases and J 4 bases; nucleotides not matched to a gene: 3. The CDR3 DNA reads TGTGCCAGCAGTACCGGGACAGGGGGAAACACCATATATTTT. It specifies CASSTGTGGNTIYF.

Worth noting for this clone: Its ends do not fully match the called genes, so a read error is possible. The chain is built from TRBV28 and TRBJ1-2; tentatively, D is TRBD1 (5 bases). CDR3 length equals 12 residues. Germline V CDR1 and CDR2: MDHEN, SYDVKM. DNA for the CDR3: TGTGCCAGCAGTTTGGCGACAGATGGCCACACCTTC. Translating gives CASSLATDGHTF.

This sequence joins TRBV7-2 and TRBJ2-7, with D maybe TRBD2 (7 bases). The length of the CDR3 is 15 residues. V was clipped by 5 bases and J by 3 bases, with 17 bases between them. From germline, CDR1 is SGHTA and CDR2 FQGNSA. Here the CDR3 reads CASSQRGGGFYEQYF. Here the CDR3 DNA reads TGTGCCAGCAGCCAGAGGGGGGGAGGGTTCTACGAGCAGTACTTC.

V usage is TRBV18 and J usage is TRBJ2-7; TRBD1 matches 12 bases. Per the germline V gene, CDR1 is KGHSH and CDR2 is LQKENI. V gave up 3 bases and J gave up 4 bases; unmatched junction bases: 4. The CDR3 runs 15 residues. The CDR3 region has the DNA TGTGCCAGCTCACCCGGGACAGGGGGCAGTTACGAGCAGTACTTC. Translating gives CASSPGTGGSYEQYF.

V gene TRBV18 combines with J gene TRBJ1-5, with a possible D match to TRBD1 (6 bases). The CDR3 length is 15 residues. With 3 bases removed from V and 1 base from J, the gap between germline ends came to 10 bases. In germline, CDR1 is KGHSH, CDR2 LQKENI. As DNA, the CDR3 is TGTGCCAGCTCACCGGGACATCAAAGCAATCAGCCCCAGCATTTT. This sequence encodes CASSPGHQSNQPQHF.

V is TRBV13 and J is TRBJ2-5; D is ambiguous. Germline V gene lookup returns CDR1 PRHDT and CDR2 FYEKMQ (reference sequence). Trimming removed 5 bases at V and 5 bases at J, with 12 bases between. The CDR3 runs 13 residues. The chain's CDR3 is CASSPPDGETQYF. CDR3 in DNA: TGTGCCAGCAGCCCTCCCGACGGGGAGACCCAGTACTTC.